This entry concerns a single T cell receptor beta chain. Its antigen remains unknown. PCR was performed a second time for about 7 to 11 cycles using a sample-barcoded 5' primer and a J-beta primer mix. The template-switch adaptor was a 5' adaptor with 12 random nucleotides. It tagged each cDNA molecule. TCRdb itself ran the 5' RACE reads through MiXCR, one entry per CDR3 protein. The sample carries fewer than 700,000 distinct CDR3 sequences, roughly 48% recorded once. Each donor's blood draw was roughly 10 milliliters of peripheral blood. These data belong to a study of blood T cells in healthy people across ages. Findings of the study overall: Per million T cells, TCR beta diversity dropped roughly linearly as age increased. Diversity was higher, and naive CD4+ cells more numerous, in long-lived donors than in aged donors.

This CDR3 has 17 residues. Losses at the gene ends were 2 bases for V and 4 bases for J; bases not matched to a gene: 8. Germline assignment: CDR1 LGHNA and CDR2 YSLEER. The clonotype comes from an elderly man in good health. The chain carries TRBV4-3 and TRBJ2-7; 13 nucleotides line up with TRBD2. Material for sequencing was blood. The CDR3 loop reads CASSQSPGLAGVYEQYF. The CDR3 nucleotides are TGCGCCAGCAGCCAATCCCCCGGACTAGCGGGGGTTTACGAGCAGTACTTC.